This T cell receptor (beta chain) was identified in a study of cytomegalovirus exposure and HLA in healthy donors. A word on this clone: Its antigen is unknown.

Notes on the study in general: In a later analysis, a missense DCLRE1C variant was linked to TCR beta V- and J-gene trimming. Earlier analysis looked at TCR beta V segments, and most were productive about 87% or about 30% of the time.

Vbeta (60) and Jbeta (13) primers were used in the PCR. TCRdb's table, derived via immunoSEQ multiplex PCR, lists solely in-frame clones and lacks some. The sample has around 150,000 clones; about 82% are singletons. Trimming cost V 2 bases and J 7 bases; bases outside gene matches: 10. The CDR3 runs 17 residues. The germline gives CDR1 MGHRA, CDR2 YSYEKL. Material: PBMCs. The chain couples TRBV4-1 to TRBJ2-1, with TRBD2 identical over 11 bases. The sequence was obtained from a male donor in good health and CMV-seronegative. Here the CDR3 reads CASSQRWGLAAGNEQFF. The CDR3 nucleotides are TGCGCCAGCAGCCAAAGATGGGGACTAGCGGCAGGGAATGAGCAGTTCTTC.